This T cell receptor (beta chain) was sequenced for a study of T cell responses to AZD1222 COVID-19 vaccine. Overall study results and limits: The study identified only a handful of AZD1222 recipients as seropositive at baseline. An increase in Spike-specific TCR breadth and depth was observed after two AZD1222 doses. Donors in the cohort were predominantly white British and more often female, and clonal diversity was possibly underestimated.

This clone has a count of ten or more. Its antigen is not identified. Sequenced by immunoSEQ multiplex PCR; TCRdb stores in-frame clones only, minus some. The table has 150,000 or so clones, 80% to 90% seen once. This specimen was peripheral blood, taken on day 0 of AZD1222 vaccination. This clonotype originated in an adult in good health.

The CDR3 DNA sequence: TGTGCCAGCAGGCTACTGGACGGCTATGGCTACACCTTC. As protein: CASRLLDGYGYTF. This rearrangement joins TRBV6-5 to TRBJ1-2; no reliable D call. CDR3 length: 13 residues. Germline values: CDR1 MNHEY, CDR2 SVGAGI. Trimming took off 6 bases at V and 4 bases at J, with 12 bases between the two ends.